The T cell receptor (beta chain) described here comes from a study of blood T cell repertoires in COVID-19. Study information: PBMCs, B-cell-depleted T cells, or T cells were the source of the cDNA or gDNA that made up the material.

Those who participated ranged in age from roughly 18 to 100 years and resided in 20 to 30 US areas. Donors in Cohort 3 counted as recovered after two negative PCRs, clearance, or symptom resolution. The J segment lost 6 bases and the V segment lost 1 base, leaving 5 bases of the junction unmatched. Germline CDR1 is LGHNA and CDR2 is YSLEER. The CDR3 sequence is 16 residues long. Profiled with immunoSEQ multiplex PCR; TCRdb holds only in-frame clones, not every one. This sample has 200,000 to 250,000 clones, with 84% found just once. Sequencing was performed on PBMCs or T cells enriched from blood (not recorded which). This chain uses TRBV4-3 with TRBJ2-2; 10 bases align to TRBD2. The receptor was isolated from a woman aged 40 to 50 who had recovered from COVID-19. CDR3 DNA sequence: TGCGCCAGCAGCCAAGGGGCGCTAGCGGGAGCCGGGGAGCTGTTTTTT. Its protein is CASSQGALAGAGELFF.